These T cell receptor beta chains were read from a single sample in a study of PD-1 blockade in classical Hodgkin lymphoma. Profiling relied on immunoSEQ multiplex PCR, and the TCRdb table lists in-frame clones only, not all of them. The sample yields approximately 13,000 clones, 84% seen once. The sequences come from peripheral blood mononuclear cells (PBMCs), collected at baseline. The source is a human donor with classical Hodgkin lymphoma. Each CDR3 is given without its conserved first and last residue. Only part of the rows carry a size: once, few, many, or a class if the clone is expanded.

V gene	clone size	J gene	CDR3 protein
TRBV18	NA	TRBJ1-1	ASSLRRENTEAF
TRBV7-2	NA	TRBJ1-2	ASSVRTGRYGYT
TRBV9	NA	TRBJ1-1	ASSGDMNTEAF
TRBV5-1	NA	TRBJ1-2	ASKRTGVATDIYGYT
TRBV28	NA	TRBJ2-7	ASSPWTSGQPGFEQY
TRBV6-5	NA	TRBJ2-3	ASSLGVTSTDTQY
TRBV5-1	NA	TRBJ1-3	ASSLAPQGSGNTIY
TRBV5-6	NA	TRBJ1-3	ASSQRNRGYGNTIY
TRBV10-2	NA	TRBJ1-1	ASSERRGGAF
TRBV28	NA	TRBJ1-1	ASSSYGTRYSAF
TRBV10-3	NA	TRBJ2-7	AISGGPGQGEKY
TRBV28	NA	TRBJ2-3	ASAEEGLGSDTQY
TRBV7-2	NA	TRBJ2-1	ASSLTGGSYNEQF
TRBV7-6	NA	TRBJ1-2	ASSQGGRAGYT
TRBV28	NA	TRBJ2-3	ASSLRQGADTQY
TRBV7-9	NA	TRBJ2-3	ASSRTSTDTQY
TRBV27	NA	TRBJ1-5	ASSFGGNQPQH
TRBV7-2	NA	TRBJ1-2	ASSPQGVSSYGYT
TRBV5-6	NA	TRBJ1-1	ASSWGTGGTEAF
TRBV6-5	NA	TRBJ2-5	ASSYARRTSVGTQY
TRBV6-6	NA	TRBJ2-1	ASTNGLARYNEQF
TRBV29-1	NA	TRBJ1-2	SVDGVRGDGGYT
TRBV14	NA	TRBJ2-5	ASSIWSEETQY
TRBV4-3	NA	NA	ASSQDRGLRYEQY
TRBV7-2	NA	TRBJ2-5	ASSLRPVETQY
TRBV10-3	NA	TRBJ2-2	ATAIANTGELF
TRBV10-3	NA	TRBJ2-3	AISEAPTDTQY
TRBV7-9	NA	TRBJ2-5	ASSWGSASGDQETQY
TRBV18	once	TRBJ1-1	ASSEGARNTEAF
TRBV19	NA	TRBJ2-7	ASSIADREKQY
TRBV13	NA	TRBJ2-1	ASSLTDGGNNYEQF
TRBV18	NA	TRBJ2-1	ASSPRPGSYNEQF
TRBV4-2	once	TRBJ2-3	ASRDGGAADTQY
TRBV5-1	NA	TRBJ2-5	ASSLGWSREETQY
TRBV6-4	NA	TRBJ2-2	ASLDREETGELF
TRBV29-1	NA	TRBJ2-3	SVDDSTDTQY
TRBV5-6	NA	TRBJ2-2	ASSLGPRGGELF
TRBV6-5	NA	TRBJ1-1	ASSYFRTEAF
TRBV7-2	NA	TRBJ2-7	ASSGISGFAGGLYEQY
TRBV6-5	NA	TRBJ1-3	ASMRQGSGNTIY
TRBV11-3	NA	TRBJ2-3	ASSNRDRADTQY
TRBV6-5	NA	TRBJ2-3	ASSLGGADTQY
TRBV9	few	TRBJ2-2	ASSVGTSGNGELF
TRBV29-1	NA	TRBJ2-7	SVGQGNQQY
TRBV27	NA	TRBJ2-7	ASSLRGQIYEQY
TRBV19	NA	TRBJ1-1	ASSIGFLREAF
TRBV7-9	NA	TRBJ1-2	ASSLVRDYGYT
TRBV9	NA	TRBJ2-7	ASSRSGTGGRGEQY
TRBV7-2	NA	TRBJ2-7	ASSSTGSVEQY
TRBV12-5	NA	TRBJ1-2	ASGLILPGPMVRGYT
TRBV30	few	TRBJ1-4	AWSLGINEKLF
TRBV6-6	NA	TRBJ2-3	ASSYGKTSTDTQY
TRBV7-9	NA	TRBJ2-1	ASSAPGEYNEQF
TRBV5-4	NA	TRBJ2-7	ASSLPGGDEQY
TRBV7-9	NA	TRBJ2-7	ASSPAGAFEQY